This TCR beta chain was profiled in a study of cytomegalovirus exposure and HLA in healthy donors. General observations from the study: Later analysis found that TCR beta chains associated with HLA were more clonally expanded than other, equally common chains. The study reported that TCR beta sequences accurately predicted HLA-A and HLA-B alleles in most subjects.

Trimming pared 6 bases from V and 1 base from J, leaving 12 bases between. The CDR3 consists of 14 residues. Germline V gene data show CDR1 as LNHDA and CDR2 as SQIVND (reference sequence). In the case of this clone: Its antigen is unidentified. This same CDR3 is encoded by further DNA sequences in the sample.

This PCR relied on a set of 60 Vbeta primers and 13 Jbeta primers. This table comes from immunoSEQ multiplex PCR, and its TCRdb copy is limited to in-frame clones, with some not included. Of 150,000 or so clones detected, roughly 74% appear once; the ten largest clones hold roughly 7.8%. The receptor comes from a woman aged 40 to 49 in good health and CMV-seropositive. The rearrangement links TRBV19 to TRBJ1-2; D not certain. The sequenced sample consisted of PBMCs. The CDR3 bases are TGTGCCAGTAGGAGTGGAGCTCTTAACTATGGCTACACCTTC. Translated: CASRSGALNYGYTF.